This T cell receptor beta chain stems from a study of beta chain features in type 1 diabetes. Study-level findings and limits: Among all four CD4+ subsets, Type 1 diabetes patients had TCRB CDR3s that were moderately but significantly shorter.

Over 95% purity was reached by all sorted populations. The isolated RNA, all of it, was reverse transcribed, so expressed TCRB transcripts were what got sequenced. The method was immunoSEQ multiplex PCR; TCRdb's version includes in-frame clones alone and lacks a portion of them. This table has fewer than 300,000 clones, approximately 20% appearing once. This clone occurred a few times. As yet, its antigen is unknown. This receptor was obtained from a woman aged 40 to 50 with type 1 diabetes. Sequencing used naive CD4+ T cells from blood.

The CDR3 sequence: CSVRQGVSYEQYF. CDR3 in DNA: TGCAGCGTTAGACAGGGGGTCTCCTACGAGCAGTACTTC. The chain carries TRBV29-1 and TRBJ2-7, with 9 bases that match TRBD1. Trimming took 5 bases from V and 0 from J; bases not matched to a gene: 2. The CDR3 is 13 amino acids. CDR1 SQVTM and CDR2 ANQGSEA come from the germline V gene.